The sequence of this TCR beta chain was determined in a study of cytomegalovirus exposure and HLA in healthy donors. Germline V gives CDR1 MGHDK, CDR2 SYGVNS. V was cut by 1 base and J by 2 bases, with 14 bases left in between. The CDR3 is 16 residues long. PCR amplification relied on 60 Vbeta primers (plus 13 Jbeta primers). The protocol was immunoSEQ multiplex PCR, while the TCRdb copy is restricted to in-frame clones and leaves out a portion. The sample has about 120,000 clones, around 64% seen once. Every donor was a healthy person donating bone marrow. As regards this clone: Its antigen is currently unknown.

Findings and caveats of the study: With further analysis later on, most CMV-associated TCR beta chains appeared HLA-restricted.

The V and J genes are TRBV25-1 and TRBJ2-5; TRBD2 might be the D (6 bases). This receptor was identified in a woman aged 25 to 39 in good health and CMV-seronegative. The material sequenced was PBMCs. As DNA, the CDR3 is TGTGCCAGCAGTGAATGGTCGGCTAGCGTACAAGAGACCCAGTACTTC. It yields the protein CASSEWSASVQETQYF.